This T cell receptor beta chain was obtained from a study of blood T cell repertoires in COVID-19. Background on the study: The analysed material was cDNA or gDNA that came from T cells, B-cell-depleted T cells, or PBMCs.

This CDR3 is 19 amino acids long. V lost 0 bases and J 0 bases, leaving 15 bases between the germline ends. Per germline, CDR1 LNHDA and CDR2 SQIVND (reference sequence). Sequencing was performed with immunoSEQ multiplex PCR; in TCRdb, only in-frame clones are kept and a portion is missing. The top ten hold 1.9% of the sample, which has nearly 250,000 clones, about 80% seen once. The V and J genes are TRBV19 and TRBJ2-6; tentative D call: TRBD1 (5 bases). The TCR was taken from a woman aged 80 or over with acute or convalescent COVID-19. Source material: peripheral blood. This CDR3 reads CASSIEGFSGSSGANVLTF. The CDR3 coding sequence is TGTGCCAGTAGTATAGAAGGGTTTTCAGGGTCCTCTGGGGCCAACGTCCTGACTTTC.